This TCR beta chain was recovered during a study of cytomegalovirus exposure and HLA in healthy donors. Whole-study results and caveats: Analysis performed later showed TCR beta chains linked to HLA being more clonally expanded than equally common others.

The V gene's germline CDR1 is SGDLS and CDR2 YYNGEE. CDR3 length: 15 residues. Trimming pared 0 bases from V and 0 bases from J, leaving 8 bases between. Of note for this clone: The antigen is undetermined.

Both 60 Vbeta primers and 13 Jbeta primers went into the PCR. The data were produced by immunoSEQ multiplex PCR, yet TCRdb's version contains in-frame clones alone and is incomplete. The sample has some 50,000 clones; the top ten hold under 1.4%. The specimen sequenced was PBMCs. The sequence was obtained from a woman in her 40s in good health and CMV-seronegative. The gene calls are TRBV9 and TRBJ2-3; D call uncertain. This CDR3 is CASSVAARSTDTQYF. In nucleotides, the CDR3 is TGTGCCAGCAGCGTAGCGGCGCGGAGCACAGATACGCAGTATTTT.